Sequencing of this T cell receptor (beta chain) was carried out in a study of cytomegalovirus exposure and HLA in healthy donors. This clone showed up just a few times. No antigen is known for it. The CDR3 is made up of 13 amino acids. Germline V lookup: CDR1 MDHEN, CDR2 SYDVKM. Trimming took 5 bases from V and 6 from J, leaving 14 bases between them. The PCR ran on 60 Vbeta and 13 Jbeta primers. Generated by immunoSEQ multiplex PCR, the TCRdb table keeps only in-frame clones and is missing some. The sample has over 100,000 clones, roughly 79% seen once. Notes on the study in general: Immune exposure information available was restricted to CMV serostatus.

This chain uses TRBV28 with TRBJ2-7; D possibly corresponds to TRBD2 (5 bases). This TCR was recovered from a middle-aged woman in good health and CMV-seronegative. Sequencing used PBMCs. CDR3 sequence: CASSQSGTIEQYF. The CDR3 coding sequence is TGTGCCAGCAGTCAAAGCGGTACAATCGAGCAGTACTTC. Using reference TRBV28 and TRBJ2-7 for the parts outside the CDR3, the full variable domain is DVKVTQSSRYLVKRTGEKVFLECVQDMDHENMFWYRQDPGLGLRLIYFSYDVKMKEKGDIPEGYSVSREKKERFSLILESASTNQTSMYLCASSQSGTIEQYFGPGTRLTVT.